This passage covers 29 T cell receptor beta chains from one sample sequenced in a study of shared clonotypes between healthy human individuals (dated by TCRdb to about 2020). The protocol used for the library was the immunoSEQ multiplex PCR assay. Here the immuneACCESS table is served through TCRdb, limited to in-frame sequences with V and J called. Missing clones are a known gap in these copies; in checked studies unresolved V genes cover under half, and the rest lacks a known reason. Across this sample there are about 980,000 clones, with more than 75% seen only once. The ten biggest clones cover approximately 1.5% of the sample. Sequencing was done on a sample of memory CD4+ T cells sorted from blood. The cell subset or site label for this specimen denotes: CD45RA-negative fraction. All receptors derive from a man aged 18 to 29 in good health.

J is TRBJ2-3 and V is TRBV5-1; the D gene is possibly TRBD2 (6 bases). Trimming stripped 0 bases from V and 3 bases from J, with 11 bases between. This CDR3 comprises 15 residues. In germline, CDR1 is SGHRS, CDR2 YFSETQ. The CDR3 reads CASSLGRGRTDTQYF. For the CDR3, the DNA is TGCGCCAGCAGCTTGGGGCGGGGACGGACAGATACGCAGTATTTT.

The rearrangement joins TRBV10-1 to TRBJ2-1; no firm D call. The CDR3 totals 15 residues. In germline, CDR1 is WNHNN, CDR2 SYGVQD (reference sequence). V lost 4 bases and J lost 1, with 11 bases in between. CDR3 protein: CASSGLRPSYNEQFF. The CDR3 DNA is TGCGCCAGCAGTGGTCTACGCCCATCCTACAATGAGCAGTTCTTC.

This chain connects TRBV27 to TRBJ2-6; D tentatively reads TRBD1 or TRBD2 (6 bases each). The CDR3 covers 15 residues. Looked up from germline, CDR1 is MNHEY and CDR2 is SMNVEV (reference sequence). V lost 0 bases to trimming and J lost 6 bases, with 9 bases between them. CDR3 residues: CASSLSRGQANVLTF. In DNA, the CDR3 is TGTGCCAGCAGTTTATCGCGGGGACAGGCCAACGTCCTGACTTTC.

In regard to this clone: The sample carries other DNA sequences with the same CDR3. The chain has TRBV6-6 and TRBJ1-5; no firm D call. Trimming left V 2 bases short and J 4 bases short, with 3 bases between. There are 12 residues in the CDR3. The germline V gene has CDR1 MNHNY and CDR2 SVGAGI (reference sequence). The CDR3 loop reads CASSYANQPQHF. The CDR3 DNA sequence: TGTGCCAGCAGTTACGCAAATCAGCCCCAGCATTTT.

This clone appeared a few times. The V call is TRBV2, the J call TRBJ2-1; 10 bases align to TRBD1. With V trimmed by 4 bases and J by 8 bases, 8 bases remained unmatched. Germline loops: CDR1 SNHLY, CDR2 FYNNEI. The CDR3 runs to 15 residues. The CDR3: CASSVGQGGIHEQFF. CDR3 nucleotide sequence: TGTGCCAGCAGTGTAGGACAGGGGGGTATCCATGAGCAGTTCTTC.

This clone was seen more than once but under ten times. The chain has TRBV10-2 and TRBJ2-5; a weak D match, TRBD1 (5 bases). The CDR3 extends over 13 amino acids. V was pared by 2 bases and J by 9 bases, with 13 bases between. The germline V gene has CDR1 WSHSY and CDR2 SAAADI. Here the CDR3 DNA reads TGCGCCAGCAGTGAGGCAGGGAAGATGGCCCAGTACTTC. It encodes CASSEAGKMAQYF.

V and J are TRBV11-2 and TRBJ2-7, with 9 positions matching TRBD1. The CDR3 is 13 residues long. V was pared by 3 bases and J by 7 bases, with 4 bases of the junction left unmatched. The germline gives CDR1 SGHAT, CDR2 FQNNGV. The CDR3 DNA is TGTGCCAGCAGCTTGGGGACAGGGAGGGAGCAGTACTTC. Encoded protein: CASSLGTGREQYF.

This clone was observed at least ten times. This rearrangement joins TRBV4-1 to TRBJ2-5, with a tentative D call TRBD2 (5 bases). The CDR3 is 16 residues long. V gave up 0 bases and J gave up 5 bases, with 16 bases separating them. Germline CDR1 reads MGHRA; CDR2 reads YSYEKL. The CDR3 sequence is CASSQDGRLAVETQYF. CDR3 sequence (DNA): TGCGCCAGCAGCCAAGACGGCAGGCTAGCAGTGGAGACCCAGTACTTC.

This chain joins TRBV10-3 and TRBJ2-7; TRBD1 matches 10 bases. Trimming took 8 bases from V and 3 from J; bases not matched to a gene: 10. The CDR3 has 15 residues. Per germline, CDR1 ENHRY and CDR2 SYGVKD. The CDR3 region has the DNA TGTGCCATCTCCTTCCGGGACAGGGGTATCTACGAGCAGTACTTC. Protein: CAISFRDRGIYEQYF.

The rearrangement uses TRBV6-1 and TRBJ1-3; possibly TRBD1 for D (5 bases). The CDR3 runs to 16 residues. Germline values: CDR1 MNHNS, CDR2 SASEGT. V was shortened by 0 bases and J by 5 bases, with 14 bases between the two germline ends. The CDR3 DNA reads TGTGCCAGCAGTGAAGCGAGGGCAGGGAATCGAAACACCATATATTTT. It is translated as CASSEARAGNRNTIYF.

The chain employs TRBV10-3 and TRBJ2-5, with 13 bases lining up with TRBD2. Germline CDR1 reads ENHRY; CDR2 reads SYGVKD. The J segment lost 5 bases and the V segment lost 5 bases, leaving 8 bases of the junction unmatched. The CDR3 totals 16 residues. CDR3: CAISTSGTSGMETQYF. The DNA of the CDR3 is TGTGCCATCAGTACCTCCGGGACTAGCGGGATGGAGACCCAGTACTTC.

The chain uses TRBV18 and TRBJ2-7; 11 bases line up with TRBD1. In germline, CDR1 is KGHSH, CDR2 LQKENI. V dropped 6 bases and J dropped 6; count of bases not matched to a gene: 10. The CDR3 is 15 amino acids. The CDR3 loop is CASSPLGTGGFEQYF. The CDR3 DNA is TGTGCCAGCTCTCCGTTAGGGACAGGGGGGTTCGAGCAGTACTTC.

Only one count was recorded for this clone. The chain uses TRBV6-6 and TRBJ1-1; tentative D call: TRBD1 (6 bases). The CDR3 has 13 residues. The V gene's germline CDR1 is MNHNY and CDR2 SVGAGI (reference sequence). The V end was cut by 7 bases, the J end by 7 bases, with 16 bases between. In DNA form, the CDR3 reads TGTGCCAGCACCTTAACAGGGAAGCTTGAAGCTTTCTTT. This encodes CASTLTGKLEAFF.

The chain has TRBV25-1 and TRBJ1-1; D is ambiguous. The CDR3 sequence is 13 residues long. Deletions cut 4 bases from V and 6 bases from J, with 12 bases between. Per the germline V gene, CDR1 is MGHDK and CDR2 is SYGVNS. The CDR3 sequence is CASSGLSGAEAFF. Written as DNA, the CDR3 is TGTGCCAGCAGTGGCCTCAGCGGGGCTGAAGCTTTCTTT. Supplemented by reference TRBV25-1 and TRBJ1-1, the full variable domain reads EADIYQTPRYLVIGTGKKITLECSQTMGHDKMYWYQQDPGMELHLIHYSYGVNSTEKGDLSSESTVSRIRTEHFPLTLESARPSHTSQYLCASSGLSGAEAFFGQGTRLTVV.

This clone came up a few times. J is TRBJ1-3 and V is TRBV6-5, with 7 bases fitting TRBD1. V dropped 6 bases and J dropped 2; count of bases not matched to a gene: 4. Germline V gene data show CDR1 as MNHEY and CDR2 as SVGAGI. The CDR3 consists of 14 residues. The CDR3 bases are TGTGCCAGCAGGACGACAGGGACTGGAAACACCATATATTTT. Translating it yields CASRTTGTGNTIYF.

This rearrangement joins TRBV5-1 to TRBJ2-5; possible D gene TRBD1, 6 bases. The CDR3 is 16 residues long. In germline, CDR1 is SGHRS, CDR2 YFSETQ. The V end was cut by 4 bases, the J end by 0 bases, with 16 bases between. This CDR3 is CASSTASQGYQETQYF. DNA for the CDR3: TGCGCCAGCAGCACCGCCTCACAGGGATACCAAGAGACCCAGTACTTC. The full variable domain, rest sourced from reference TRBV5-1 and TRBJ2-5, is KAGVTQTPRYLIKTRGQQVTLSCSPISGHRSVSWYQQTPGQGLQFLFEYFSETQRNKGNFPGRFSGRQFSNSRSEMNVSTLELGDSALYLCASSTASQGYQETQYFGPGTRLLVL.

About this clone: The same CDR3 arises from other DNA sequences in this sample as well. V and J are TRBV5-1 and TRBJ2-2, with TRBD1 as a possible D gene (5 bases). The V gene lost 2 bases and the J gene lost 1 base, with 9 bases spanning the gap. This CDR3 has 15 residues. The germline V gene has CDR1 SGHRS and CDR2 YFSETQ. CDR3 bases: TGCGCCAGCAGCTTACTTCAGGGGAACACCGGGGAGCTGTTTTTT. Its translation: CASSLLQGNTGELFF. Full variable domain (missing parts from reference TRBV5-1 and TRBJ2-2): KAGVTQTPRYLIKTRGQQVTLSCSPISGHRSVSWYQQTPGQGLQFLFEYFSETQRNKGNFPGRFSGRQFSNSRSEMNVSTLELGDSALYLCASSLLQGNTGELFFGEGSRLTVL.

The rearrangement uses TRBV7-2 and TRBJ2-3, with D tentatively TRBD1 (6 bases). The CDR3 has 14 residues. CDR1 and CDR2 (germline): SGHTA, FQGNSA. V was shortened by 5 bases and J by 4 bases, with 13 bases between the two germline ends. This CDR3 is CASSTGQQSDTQYF. In DNA form, the CDR3 reads TGTGCCAGCAGCACCGGACAGCAATCAGATACGCAGTATTTT. Filled out from reference TRBV7-2 and TRBJ2-3, the complete variable domain reads GAGVSQSPSNKVTEKGKDVELRCDPISGHTALYWYRQSLGQGLEFLIYFQGNSAPDKSGLPSDRFSAERTGGSVSTLTIQRTQQEDSAVYLCASSTGQQSDTQYFGPGTRLTVL.

J is TRBJ2-7 and V is TRBV18; maybe TRBD1 (6 bases). V dropped 3 bases and J dropped 4 bases, with 22 bases sitting between them. The CDR3 sequence is 17 residues long. Germline V gene sequence: CDR1 KGHSH, CDR2 LQKENI. The CDR3 protein is CASSPTPFSTGSYEQYF. Here the CDR3 DNA reads TGTGCCAGCTCACCTACACCCTTTTCAACAGGGTCATACGAGCAGTACTTC.

This clone was detected once. This chain joins TRBV5-4 and TRBJ2-7; no firm D call. Trimming removed 0 bases at V and 7 bases at J, with 11 bases between. The CDR3 totals 13 residues. Per the germline V gene, CDR1 is SGHNT and CDR2 is YYREEE (reference sequence). The CDR3 region is CASSLDSAGEQYF. As DNA, the CDR3 is TGTGCCAGCAGCTTGGACTCTGCCGGGGAGCAGTACTTC.

This clone was seen just once. This chain uses TRBV10-3 with TRBJ2-7; D gene ambiguous. The CDR3 covers 14 residues. Trimming took off 0 bases at V and 2 bases at J, with 8 bases between the two ends. Germline assignment: CDR1 ENHRY and CDR2 SYGVKD. CDR3 residues: CAISESALTYEQYF. The CDR3 DNA reads TGTGCCATCAGTGAGTCGGCCCTGACCTACGAGCAGTACTTC.

Only a few counts were recorded for this clone. The chain employs TRBV6-1 and TRBJ1-6; no clear D gene. There are 15 residues in the CDR3. Trimming removed 5 bases at V and 2 bases at J, with 10 bases between. CDR1 MNHNS and CDR2 SASEGT come from the germline V gene. The CDR3 sequence: CASSSLSAYNSPLHF. The CDR3 DNA follows: TGTGCCAGCAGTTCTTTAAGCGCCTATAATTCACCCCTCCACTTT.

Comment on this clone: Other DNA sequences within the sample encode an identical CDR3. The chain has TRBV11-2 and TRBJ1-2, with D possibly being TRBD1 (6 bases). Germline V CDR1 and CDR2: SGHAT, FQNNGV. V was shortened by 6 bases and J by 1 base, with 9 bases between the two germline ends. There are 13 residues in the CDR3. Here the CDR3 reads CASSPDSNYGYTF. The CDR3 nucleotides are TGTGCCAGCAGTCCGGACAGTAACTATGGCTACACCTTC.

The chain uses TRBV7-6 and TRBJ2-3, with a possible D match to TRBD1 (6 bases). Germline V gene data show CDR1 as SGHVS and CDR2 as FNYEAQ. Trimming cost V 0 bases and J 6 bases, with 10 bases left between them. The CDR3 is 14 residues long. The CDR3 bases are TGTGCCAGCAGCTTAGCCTCAGGGGCCGATACGCAGTATTTT. This encodes CASSLASGADTQYF.

The rearrangement joins TRBV28 to TRBJ1-6; D is perhaps TRBD1 (6 bases). The CDR3 sequence is 15 residues long. In germline, CDR1 is MDHEN, CDR2 SYDVKM. V lost 0 bases and J 9 bases, leaving 12 bases between the germline ends. CDR3 in DNA: TGTGCCAGCAGTTTATGGGGGACAAAACGTTCACCCCTCCACTTT. Its translation: CASSLWGTKRSPLHF.

This chain links TRBV19 with TRBJ2-5; 7 bases align to TRBD2. The junction had 9 bases not matched to a gene; V was cut back by 3 bases and J by 5 bases. Per the germline V gene, CDR1 is LNHDA and CDR2 is SQIVND (reference sequence). The CDR3 has 15 amino acids. CDR3 amino acids: CASSIGGGLGETQYF. CDR3 DNA sequence: TGTGCCAGTAGTATTGGCGGGGGACTCGGGGAGACCCAGTACTTC.

This clone has only one observation. V is TRBV5-5 and J is TRBJ1-2, with D unresolved. Germline V CDR1 and CDR2: SGHKS, YYEKEE (reference sequence). This CDR3 spans 12 amino acids. V was clipped by 4 bases and J by 5 bases, with 9 bases between them. The CDR3 nucleotides are TGTGCCAGCAGCCCGCAGGAGTATGGCTACACCTTC. Translated, it gives CASSPQEYGYTF.

This clone was seen only once. In DNA form, the CDR3 reads TGTGCCAGCAGCCTGCCGCGGTCTAGGACTAGCTCCCTTAGCACAGATACGCAGTATTTT. Translating gives CASSLPRSRTSSLSTDTQYF. The V call is TRBV4-2, the J call TRBJ2-3; TRBD2 matches 8 bases. Per the germline V gene, CDR1 is LGHNA and CDR2 is YNFKEQ. Trimming cost V 4 bases and J 0 bases; bases outside gene matches: 18. This CDR3 has 20 amino acids.

A remark on this clone: Other DNA sequences in this specimen translate into the identical CDR3. V gene TRBV5-6 combines with J gene TRBJ2-7; unclear D gene. V was pared by 4 bases and J by 0 bases, with 8 bases between. Germline loops: CDR1 SGHDT, CDR2 YYEEEE. The CDR3 loop spans 13 amino acids. The CDR3 DNA sequence: TGTGCCAGCAGCCTCAGTAACTCCTACGAGCAGTACTTC. Translating gives CASSLSNSYEQYF.